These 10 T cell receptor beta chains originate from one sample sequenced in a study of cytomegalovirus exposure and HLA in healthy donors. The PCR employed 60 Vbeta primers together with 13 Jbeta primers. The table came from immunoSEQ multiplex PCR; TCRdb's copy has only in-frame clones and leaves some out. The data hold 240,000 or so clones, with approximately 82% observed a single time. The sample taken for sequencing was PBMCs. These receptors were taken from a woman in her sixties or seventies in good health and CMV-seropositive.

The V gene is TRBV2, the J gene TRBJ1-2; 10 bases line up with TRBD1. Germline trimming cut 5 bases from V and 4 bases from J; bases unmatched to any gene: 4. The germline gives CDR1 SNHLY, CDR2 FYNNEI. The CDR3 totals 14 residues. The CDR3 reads CASSPGTGAYGYTF. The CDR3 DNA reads TGTGCCAGCAGTCCCGGGACAGGGGCCTATGGCTACACCTTC.

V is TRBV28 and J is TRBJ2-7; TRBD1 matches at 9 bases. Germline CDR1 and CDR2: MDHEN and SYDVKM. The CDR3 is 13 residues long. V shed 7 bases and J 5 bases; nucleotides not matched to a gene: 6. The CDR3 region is CASTRTGVHEQYF. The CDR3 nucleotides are TGTGCCAGCACCAGGACAGGGGTTCACGAGCAGTACTTC. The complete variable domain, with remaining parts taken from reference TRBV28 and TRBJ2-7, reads DVKVTQSSRYLVKRTGEKVFLECVQDMDHENMFWYRQDPGLGLRLIYFSYDVKMKEKGDIPEGYSVSREKKERFSLILESASTNQTSMYLCASTRTGVHEQYFGPGTRLTVT.

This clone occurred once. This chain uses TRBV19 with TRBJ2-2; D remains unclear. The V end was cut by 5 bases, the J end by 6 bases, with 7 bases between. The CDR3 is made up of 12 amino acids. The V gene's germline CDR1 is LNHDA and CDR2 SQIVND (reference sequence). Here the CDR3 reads CASSENSGELFF. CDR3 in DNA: TGTGCCAGTAGTGAGAATTCCGGGGAGCTGTTTTTT.

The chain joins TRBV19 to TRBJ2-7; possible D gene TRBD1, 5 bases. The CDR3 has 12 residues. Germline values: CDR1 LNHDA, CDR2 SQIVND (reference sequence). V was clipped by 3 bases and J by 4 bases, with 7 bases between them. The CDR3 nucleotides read TGTGCCAGTAGTATCGACAGTTACGAGCAGTACTTC. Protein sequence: CASSIDSYEQYF.

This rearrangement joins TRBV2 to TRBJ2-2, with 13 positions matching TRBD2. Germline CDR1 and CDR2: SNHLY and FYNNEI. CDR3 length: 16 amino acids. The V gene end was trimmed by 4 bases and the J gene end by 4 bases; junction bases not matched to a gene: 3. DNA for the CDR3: TGTGCCAGCAGTGGATGGACTAGCGGGAGCACCGGGGAGCTGTTTTTT. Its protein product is CASSGWTSGSTGELFF.

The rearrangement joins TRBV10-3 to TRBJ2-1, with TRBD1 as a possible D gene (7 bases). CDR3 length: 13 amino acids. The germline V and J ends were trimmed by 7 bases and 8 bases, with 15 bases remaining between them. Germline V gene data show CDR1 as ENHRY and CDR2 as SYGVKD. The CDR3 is CAIKPGGYDEQFF. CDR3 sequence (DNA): TGTGCCATCAAGCCAGGGGGGTACGATGAGCAGTTCTTC.

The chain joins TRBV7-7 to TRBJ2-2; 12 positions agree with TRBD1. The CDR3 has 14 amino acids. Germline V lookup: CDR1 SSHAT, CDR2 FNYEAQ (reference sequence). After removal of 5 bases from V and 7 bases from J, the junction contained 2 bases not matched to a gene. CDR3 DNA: TGTGCCAGCAGCGGGGACAGGGGGCGCGGGGAGCTGTTTTTT. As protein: CASSGDRGRGELFF.

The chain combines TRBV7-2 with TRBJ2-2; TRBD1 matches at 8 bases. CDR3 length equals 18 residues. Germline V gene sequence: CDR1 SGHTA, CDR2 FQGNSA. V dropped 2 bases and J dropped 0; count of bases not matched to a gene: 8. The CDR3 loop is CASSLTLGTGTNTGELFF. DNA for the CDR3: TGTGCCAGCAGCTTAACCCTCGGGACAGGAACGAACACCGGGGAGCTGTTTTTT.

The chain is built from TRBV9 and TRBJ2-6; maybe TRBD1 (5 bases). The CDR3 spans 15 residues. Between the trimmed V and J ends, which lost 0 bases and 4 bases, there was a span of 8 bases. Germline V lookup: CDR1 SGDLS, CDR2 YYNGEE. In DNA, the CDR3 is TGTGCCAGCAGCGTAGAAGGGGAAGGGGCCAACGTCCTGACTTTC. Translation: CASSVEGEGANVLTF.

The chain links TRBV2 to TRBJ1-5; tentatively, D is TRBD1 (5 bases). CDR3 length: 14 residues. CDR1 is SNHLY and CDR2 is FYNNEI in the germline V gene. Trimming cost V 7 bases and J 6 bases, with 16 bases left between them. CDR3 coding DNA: TGTGCCAGCAAGGCCCAGGGTGTGAGTCAGCCCCAGCATTTT. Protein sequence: CASKAQGVSQPQHF.